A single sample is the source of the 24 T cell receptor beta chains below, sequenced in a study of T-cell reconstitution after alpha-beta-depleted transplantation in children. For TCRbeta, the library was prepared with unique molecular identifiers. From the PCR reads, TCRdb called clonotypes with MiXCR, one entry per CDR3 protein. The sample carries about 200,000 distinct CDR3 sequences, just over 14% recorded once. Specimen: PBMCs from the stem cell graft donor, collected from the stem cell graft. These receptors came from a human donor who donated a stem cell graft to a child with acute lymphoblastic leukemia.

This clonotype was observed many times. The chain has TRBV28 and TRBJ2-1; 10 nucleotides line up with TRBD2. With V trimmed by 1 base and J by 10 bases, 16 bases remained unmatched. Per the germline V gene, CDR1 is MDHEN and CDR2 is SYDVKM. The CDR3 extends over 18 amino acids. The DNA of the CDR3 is TGTGCCAGCAGTTTATCTATAGGATGGCTAGCGGGAGTTCCCGAGCAGTTCTTC. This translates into CASSLSIGWLAGVPEQFF.

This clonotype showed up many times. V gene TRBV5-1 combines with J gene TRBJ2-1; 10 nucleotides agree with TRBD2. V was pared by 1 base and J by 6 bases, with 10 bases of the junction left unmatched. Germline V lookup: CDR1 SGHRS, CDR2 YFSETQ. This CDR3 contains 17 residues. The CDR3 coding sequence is TGCGCCAGCAGCTTGCTGGTACTAGCGGGAAAGGGCAATGAGCAGTTCTTC. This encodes CASSLLVLAGKGNEQFF.

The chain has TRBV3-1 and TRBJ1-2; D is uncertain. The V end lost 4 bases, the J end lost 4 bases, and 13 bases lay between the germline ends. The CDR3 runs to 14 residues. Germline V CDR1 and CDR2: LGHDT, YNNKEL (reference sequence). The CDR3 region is CASSLGLRGYGYTF. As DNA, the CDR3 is TGTGCCAGCAGCCTTGGACTCCGGGGCTATGGCTACACCTTC.

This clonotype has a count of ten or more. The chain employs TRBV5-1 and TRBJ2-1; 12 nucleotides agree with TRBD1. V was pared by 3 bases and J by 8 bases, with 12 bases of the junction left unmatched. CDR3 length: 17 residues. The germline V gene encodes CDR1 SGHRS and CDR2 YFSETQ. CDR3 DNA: TGCGCCAGCAGCTCAGGGACAGGGGGCCTCGCGGGAGATGAGCAGTTCTTC. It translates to CASSSGTGGLAGDEQFF.

CDR3 in DNA: TGTGCCAGCAGTGAACCCAGAATAGACCAGTACTTC. Its protein is CASSEPRIDQYF. This rearrangement joins TRBV6-1 to TRBJ2-7; no firm D call. Germline CDR1 is MNHNS and CDR2 is SASEGT. The CDR3 totals 12 residues. Between the trimmed V and J ends, which lost 2 bases and 10 bases, there was a span of 12 bases.

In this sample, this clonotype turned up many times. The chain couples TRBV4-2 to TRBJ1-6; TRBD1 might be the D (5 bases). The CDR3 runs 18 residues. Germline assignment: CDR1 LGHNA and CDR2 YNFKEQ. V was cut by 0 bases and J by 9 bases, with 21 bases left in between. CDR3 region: CASSQDYGGPRQGSPLHF. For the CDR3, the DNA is TGTGCCAGCAGCCAAGATTATGGGGGTCCAAGACAAGGTTCACCCCTCCACTTT.

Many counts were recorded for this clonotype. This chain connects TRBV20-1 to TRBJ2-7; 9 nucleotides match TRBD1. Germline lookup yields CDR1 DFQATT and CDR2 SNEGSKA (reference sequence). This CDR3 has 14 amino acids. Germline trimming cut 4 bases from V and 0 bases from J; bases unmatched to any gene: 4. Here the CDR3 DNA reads TGCAGTGCTACCGGGACAGGGATCTCCTACGAGCAGTACTTC. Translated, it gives CSATGTGISYEQYF.

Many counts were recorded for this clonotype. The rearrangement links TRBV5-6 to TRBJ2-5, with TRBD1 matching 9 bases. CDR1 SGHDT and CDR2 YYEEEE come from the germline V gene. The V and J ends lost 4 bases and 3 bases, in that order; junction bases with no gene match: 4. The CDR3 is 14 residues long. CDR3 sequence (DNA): TGTGCCAGCAGCGACAGGGGGGGTGAAGAGACCCAGTACTTC. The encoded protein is CASSDRGGEETQYF.

The chain's CDR3 is CASSYAQGNTGELFF. The CDR3 nucleotides read TGTGCCAGCAGTTACGCACAGGGCAACACCGGGGAGCTGTTTTTT. The chain combines TRBV6-5 with TRBJ2-2, with a possible D match to TRBD1 (6 bases). Germline V lookup: CDR1 MNHEY, CDR2 SVGAGI. V was clipped by 2 bases and J by 2 bases, with 9 bases between them. The CDR3 runs to 15 residues.

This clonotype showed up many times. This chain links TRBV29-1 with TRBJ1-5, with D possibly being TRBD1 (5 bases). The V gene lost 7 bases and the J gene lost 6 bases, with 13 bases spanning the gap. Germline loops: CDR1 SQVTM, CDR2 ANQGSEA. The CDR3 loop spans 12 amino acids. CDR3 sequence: CSATGVGQPQHF. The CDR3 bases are TGCAGCGCGACGGGGGTGGGTCAGCCCCAGCATTTT.

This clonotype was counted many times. CDR3 DNA sequence: TGCGCCAGCAGCTTGAGACCAGGGGGGACCTACAATGAGCAGTTCTTC. Protein: CASSLRPGGTYNEQFF. This chain joins TRBV5-1 and TRBJ2-1, with D possibly matching TRBD1 (7 bases). Between the trimmed V and J ends, which lost 1 base and 2 bases, there was a span of 13 bases. CDR3 length: 16 amino acids. Germline V gene sequence: CDR1 SGHRS, CDR2 YFSETQ.

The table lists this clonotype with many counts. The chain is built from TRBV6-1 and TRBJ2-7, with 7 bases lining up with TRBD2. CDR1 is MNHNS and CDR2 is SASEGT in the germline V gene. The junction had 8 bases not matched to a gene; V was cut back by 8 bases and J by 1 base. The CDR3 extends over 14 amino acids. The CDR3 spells CASARGERSYEQYF. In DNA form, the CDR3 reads TGTGCCAGCGCCCGGGGGGAGCGATCCTACGAGCAGTACTTC.

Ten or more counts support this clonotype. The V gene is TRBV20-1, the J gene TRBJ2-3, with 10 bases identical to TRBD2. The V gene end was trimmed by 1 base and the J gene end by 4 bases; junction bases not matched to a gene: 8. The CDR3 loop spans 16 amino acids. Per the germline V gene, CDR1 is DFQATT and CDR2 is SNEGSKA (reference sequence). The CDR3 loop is CSARARLAGVPDTQYF. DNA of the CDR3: TGCAGTGCTAGAGCCCGGCTAGCGGGAGTCCCAGATACGCAGTATTTT.

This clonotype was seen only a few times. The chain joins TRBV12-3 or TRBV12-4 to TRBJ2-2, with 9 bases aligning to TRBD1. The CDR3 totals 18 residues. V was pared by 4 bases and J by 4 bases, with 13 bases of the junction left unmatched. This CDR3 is CASSSERIGQGSTGELFF. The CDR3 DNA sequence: TGTGCCAGCAGTTCAGAAAGAATTGGACAGGGGAGCACCGGGGAGCTGTTTTTT.

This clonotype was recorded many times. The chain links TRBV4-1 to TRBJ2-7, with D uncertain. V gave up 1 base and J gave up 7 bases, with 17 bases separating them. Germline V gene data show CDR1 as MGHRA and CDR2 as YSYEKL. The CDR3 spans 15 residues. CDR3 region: CASSQGVGNQEEQYF. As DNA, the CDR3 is TGCGCCAGCAGCCAAGGTGTGGGGAACCAAGAAGAGCAGTACTTC.

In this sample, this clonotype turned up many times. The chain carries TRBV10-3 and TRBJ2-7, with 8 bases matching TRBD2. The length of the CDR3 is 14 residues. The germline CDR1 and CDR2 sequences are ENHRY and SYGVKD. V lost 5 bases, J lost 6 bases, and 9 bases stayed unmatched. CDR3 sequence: CAISTSGSIVEQYF. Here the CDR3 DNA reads TGTGCCATCAGTACGAGCGGGAGTATAGTCGAGCAGTACTTC.

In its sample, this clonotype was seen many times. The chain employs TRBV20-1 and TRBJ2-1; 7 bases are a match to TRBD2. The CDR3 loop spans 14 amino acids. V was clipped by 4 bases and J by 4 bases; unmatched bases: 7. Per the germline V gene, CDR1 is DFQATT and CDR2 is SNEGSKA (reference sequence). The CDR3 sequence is CSANGLGEYNEQFF. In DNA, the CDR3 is TGCAGTGCTAACGGACTAGGGGAATACAATGAGCAGTTCTTC.

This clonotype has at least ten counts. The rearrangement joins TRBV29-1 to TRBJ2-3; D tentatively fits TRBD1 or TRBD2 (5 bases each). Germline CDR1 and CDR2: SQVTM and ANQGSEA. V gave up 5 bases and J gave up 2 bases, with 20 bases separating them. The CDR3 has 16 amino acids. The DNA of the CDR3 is TGCAGCGTTTCTTCGTCGAGGGGCCGGAACACAGATACGCAGTATTTT. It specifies CSVSSSRGRNTDTQYF.

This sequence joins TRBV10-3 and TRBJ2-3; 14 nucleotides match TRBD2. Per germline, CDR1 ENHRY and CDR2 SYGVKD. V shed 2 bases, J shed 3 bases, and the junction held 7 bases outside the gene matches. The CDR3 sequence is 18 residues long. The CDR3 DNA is TGTGCCATCAGTGAGAAGGGACTAGCGGGAGCACTAACAGATACGCAGTATTTT. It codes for CAISEKGLAGALTDTQYF.

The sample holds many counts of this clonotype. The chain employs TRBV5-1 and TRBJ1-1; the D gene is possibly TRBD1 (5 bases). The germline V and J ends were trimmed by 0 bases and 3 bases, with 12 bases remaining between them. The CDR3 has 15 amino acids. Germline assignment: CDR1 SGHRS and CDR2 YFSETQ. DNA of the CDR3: TGCGCCAGCAGCTTGGGCCAGGGTCTTGACACTGAAGCTTTCTTT. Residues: CASSLGQGLDTEAFF.

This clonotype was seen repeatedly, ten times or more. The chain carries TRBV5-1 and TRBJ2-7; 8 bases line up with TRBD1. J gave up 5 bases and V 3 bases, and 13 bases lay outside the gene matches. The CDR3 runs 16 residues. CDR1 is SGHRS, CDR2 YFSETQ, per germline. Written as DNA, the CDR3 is TGCGCCAGCAGCTCTTGGTCGACAGGGGTGGGCCACGAGCAGTACTTC. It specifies CASSSWSTGVGHEQYF.

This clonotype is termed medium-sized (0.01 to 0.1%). This chain's CDR3 is CASSQDIRQEETQYF. The CDR3 nucleotides read TGTGCCAGCAGCCAAGATATACGCCAGGAAGAGACCCAGTACTTC. V is TRBV4-2 and J is TRBJ2-5; D is uncertain. V lost 0 bases and J 3 bases, leaving 11 bases between the germline ends. Germline V lookup: CDR1 LGHNA, CDR2 YNFKEQ. The CDR3 length is 15 residues.

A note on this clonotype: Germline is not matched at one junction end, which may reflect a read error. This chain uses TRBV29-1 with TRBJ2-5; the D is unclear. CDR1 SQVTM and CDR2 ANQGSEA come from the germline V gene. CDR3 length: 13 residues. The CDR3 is CSVEETFSVVGEF. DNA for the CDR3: TGCAGCGTTGAAGAGACTTTTTCTGTGGTCGGTGAATTC.

In DNA form, the CDR3 reads TGTGCCAGTAAGGAGGGAAAAAATAGCAATCAGCCCCAGCATTTT. Protein: CASKEGKNSNQPQHF. This sequence joins TRBV19 and TRBJ1-5; D gene uncertain. CDR3 length equals 15 residues. Germline V CDR1 and CDR2: LNHDA, SQIVND (reference sequence). With 7 bases removed from V and 0 bases from J, the gap between germline ends came to 13 bases. The complete variable domain, with remaining parts taken from reference TRBV19 and TRBJ1-5, reads DGGITQSPKYLFRKEGQNVTLSCEQNLNHDAMYWYRQDPGQGLRLIYYSQIVNDFQKGDIAEGYSVSREKKESFPLTVTSAQKNPTAFYLCASKEGKNSNQPQHFGDGTRLSIL.